The next 4 T cell receptor beta chains were all read from a single sample in a study of T-cell reconstitution after alpha-beta-depleted transplantation in children. Unique molecular identifiers were used to barcode this TCRbeta library. In TCRdb, the PCR reads were re-called with MiXCR into one record per CDR3 protein. The sample lists 150,000 to 200,000 distinct CDR3 sequences; about 6.8% were seen once. The sample here was PBMCs from the stem cell graft donor, taken from the stem cell graft. The receptors stem from a human donor who donated a stem cell graft to a child with Wiskott-Aldrich syndrome.

This clonotype has at least ten counts. V and J are TRBV6-5 and TRBJ1-1, with 7 bases identical to TRBD1. Trimming at V came to 5 bases and at J to 4 bases, leaving 1 base not matched to a gene. Germline-derived CDR1 and CDR2 are MNHEY and SVGAGI. The CDR3 sequence is 12 residues long. CDR3 nucleotide sequence: TGTGCCAGCAGTAGACAGGGCACTGAAGCTTTCTTT. Encoded protein: CASSRQGTEAFF.

The chain carries TRBV7-9 and TRBJ1-1; D unclear. The V and J ends lost 4 bases and 3 bases respectively, with 9 bases between them. The CDR3 loop spans 13 amino acids. Germline CDR1 is SEHNR and CDR2 is FQNEAQ (reference sequence). CDR3 coding DNA: TGTGCCAGCAGCTCAGCCCTGGACACTGAAGCTTTCTTT. It translates to CASSSALDTEAFF.

This clonotype was recorded at least ten times. V gene TRBV7-2 combines with J gene TRBJ1-1, with 7 positions matching TRBD1. J gave up 5 bases and V 0 bases, and 9 bases lay outside the gene matches. The length of the CDR3 is 16 residues. Germline-derived CDR1 and CDR2 are SGHTA and FQGNSA. The CDR3 nucleotides read TGTGCCAGCAGCTTAGCGGCAGGGGGGGCACGGACTGAAGCTTTCTTT. Translation gives CASSLAAGGARTEAFF.

A few counts support this clonotype. The rearrangement links TRBV5-1 to TRBJ1-2; no clear D. The ends were cut back, 1 base at V and 7 bases at J, with 14 bases in the middle. The CDR3 has 14 amino acids. Germline-derived CDR1 and CDR2 are SGHRS and YFSETQ. The CDR3 spells CASSLSSVERGYTF. Written as DNA, the CDR3 is TGCGCCAGCAGCTTGTCCTCGGTGGAACGTGGCTACACCTTC.